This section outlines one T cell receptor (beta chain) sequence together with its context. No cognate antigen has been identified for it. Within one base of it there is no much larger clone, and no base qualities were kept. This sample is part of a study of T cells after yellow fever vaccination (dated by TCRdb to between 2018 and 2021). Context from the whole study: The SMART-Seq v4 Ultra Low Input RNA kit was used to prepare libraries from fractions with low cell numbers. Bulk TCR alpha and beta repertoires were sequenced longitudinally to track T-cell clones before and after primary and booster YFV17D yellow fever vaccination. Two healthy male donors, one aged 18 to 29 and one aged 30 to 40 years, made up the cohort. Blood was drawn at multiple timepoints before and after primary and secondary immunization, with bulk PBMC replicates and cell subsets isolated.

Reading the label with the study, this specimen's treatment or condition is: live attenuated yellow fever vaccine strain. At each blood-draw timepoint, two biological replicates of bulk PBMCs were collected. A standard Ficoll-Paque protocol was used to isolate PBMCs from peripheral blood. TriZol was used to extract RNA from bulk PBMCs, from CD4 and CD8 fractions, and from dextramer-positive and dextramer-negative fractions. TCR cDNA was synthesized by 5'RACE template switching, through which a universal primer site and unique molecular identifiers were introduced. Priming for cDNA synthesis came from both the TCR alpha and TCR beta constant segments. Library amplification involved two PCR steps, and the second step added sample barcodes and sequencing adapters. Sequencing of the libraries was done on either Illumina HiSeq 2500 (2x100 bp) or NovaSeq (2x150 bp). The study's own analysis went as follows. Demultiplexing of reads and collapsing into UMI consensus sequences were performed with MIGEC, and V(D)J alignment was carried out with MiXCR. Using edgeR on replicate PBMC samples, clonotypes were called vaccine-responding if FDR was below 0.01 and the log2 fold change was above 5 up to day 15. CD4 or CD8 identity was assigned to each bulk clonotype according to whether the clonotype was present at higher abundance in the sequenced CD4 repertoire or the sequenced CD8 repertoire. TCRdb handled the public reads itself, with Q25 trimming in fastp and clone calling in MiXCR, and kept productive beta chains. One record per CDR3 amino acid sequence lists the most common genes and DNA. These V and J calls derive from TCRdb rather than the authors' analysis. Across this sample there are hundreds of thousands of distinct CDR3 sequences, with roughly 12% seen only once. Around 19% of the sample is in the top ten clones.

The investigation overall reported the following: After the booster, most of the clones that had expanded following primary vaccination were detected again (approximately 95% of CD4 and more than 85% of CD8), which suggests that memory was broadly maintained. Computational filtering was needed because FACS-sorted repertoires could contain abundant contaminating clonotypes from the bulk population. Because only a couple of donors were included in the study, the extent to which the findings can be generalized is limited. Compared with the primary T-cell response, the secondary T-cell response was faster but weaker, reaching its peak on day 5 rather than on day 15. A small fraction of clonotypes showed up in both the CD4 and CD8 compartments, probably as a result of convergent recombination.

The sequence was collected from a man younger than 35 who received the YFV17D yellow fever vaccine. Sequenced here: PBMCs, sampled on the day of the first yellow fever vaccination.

CDR3 reads: CAISVGDWAGGNEQYF. The base sequence is TGTGCCATCAGTGTGGGTGATTGGGCAGGGGGCAACGAGCAGTACTTC. The chain is made from TRBV10-3 and TRBJ2-7; TRBD1 lines up with 8 middle nucleotides. Its CDR3 holds 16 amino acids, cysteine through phenylalanine. The CDR3 DNA has 48 bases and is translated from base 1. Via the germline V gene, CDR1 is ENHRY and CDR2 SYGVKD. For this chain, trimming is 4 bases at the V end and 5 bases at the J end, and the number of junction bases without a gene match is 13.